Listed below are T cell receptor beta chains from one sample, sequenced in a study of OX40 agonist ivuxolimab in advanced cancers. Assay: immunoSEQ multiplex PCR; the TCRdb copy retains only in-frame clones and omits some. This table holds fewer than 15,000 clones, about 81% found once. The material was CD4+ or CD8+ T cells sorted from blood, obtained in a trial of the OX40 agonist ivuxolimab. These receptors all stem from an adult with an advanced solid tumor such as melanoma, head and neck, liver or kidney cancer. Both conserved end residues are part of each CDR3. Each record gives: V gene, D gene, J gene, clone size, CDR3 protein, CDR3 DNA. A D gene is named only where the DNA matches it firmly. Only part of the rows carry a size: once, few, many, or a class if the clone is expanded.

V: TRBV25-1; D: TRBD1; J: TRBJ2-2; size: .; CDR3: CASSADRGGELFF; DNA: TGTGCCAGCAGTGCCGACAGGGGCGGGGAGCTGTTTTTT
V: TRBV4-2; D: .; J: TRBJ2-3; size: many; CDR3: CASSQVYYSDTQYF; DNA: TGTGCCAGCAGCCAAGTATATTATTCAGATACGCAGTATTTT
V: TRBV7-9; D: .; J: TRBJ2-5; size: .; CDR3: CASKADQETQYF; DNA: TGTGCCAGCAAAGCAGACCAAGAGACCCAGTACTTC
V: TRBV2; D: .; J: TRBJ1-5; size: .; CDR3: CASSASVGAGYQPQHF; DNA: TGTGCCAGCAGTGCGAGCGTGGGCGCGGGTTATCAGCCCCAGCATTTT
V: TRBV6-4; D: TRBD1; J: TRBJ2-2; size: .; CDR3: CASSETGDTGELFF; DNA: TGTGCCAGCAGTGAGACAGGGGACACCGGGGAGCTGTTTTTT
V: TRBV7-2; D: .; J: TRBJ1-5; size: many; CDR3: CASSLDRLPGNQPQHF; DNA: TGTGCCAGCAGCTTAGACAGACTACCTGGCAATCAGCCCCAGCATTTT
V: TRBV29-1; D: .; J: TRBJ2-7; size: few; CDR3: CSVSEQGYEQYF; DNA: TGCAGCGTCTCAGAACAGGGATACGAGCAGTACTTC
V: TRBV4-1; D: TRBD1; J: TRBJ1-5; size: .; CDR3: CASSQGTGRYSNQPQHF; DNA: TGCGCCAGCAGCCAAGGGACAGGGAGGTATAGCAATCAGCCCCAGCATTTT
V: TRBV27; D: TRBD2; J: TRBJ2-7; size: few; CDR3: CASSLGLAGANEQYF; DNA: TGTGCCAGCAGTTTGGGACTAGCGGGGGCTAACGAGCAGTACTTC
V: TRBV29-1; D: .; J: TRBJ2-5; size: .; CDR3: CSVVVETQYF; DNA: TGCAGCGTTGTGGTAGAGACCCAGTACTTC
V: TRBV19; D: .; J: TRBJ1-2; size: once; CDR3: CASSPIPEDTNYGYTF; DNA: TGTGCCAGTAGTCCAATACCAGAGGATACTAACTATGGCTACACCTTC
V: TRBV4-1; D: .; J: TRBJ2-5; size: once; CDR3: CASSQDRGTETQYF; DNA: TGCGCCAGCAGCCAAGACAGGGGAACGGAGACCCAGTACTTC
V: TRBV19; D: .; J: TRBJ1-5; size: .; CDR3: CASSTGFQPQHF; DNA: TGTGCCAGTAGTACGGGGTTCCAGCCCCAGCATTTT
V: TRBV5-1; D: .; J: TRBJ1-6; size: .; CDR3: CASSLEPLSSYNSPLHF; DNA: TGCGCCAGCAGCCTCGAGCCCCTAAGCTCCTATAATTCACCCCTCCACTTT
V: TRBV7-2; D: .; J: TRBJ2-6; size: .; CDR3: CASSYNGGGANVLTF; DNA: TGTGCCAGCAGTTATAACGGAGGTGGGGCCAACGTCCTGACTTTC
V: TRBV11-1; D: .; J: TRBJ2-7; size: .; CDR3: CASSSRDDRNEQYF; DNA: TGTGCCAGCAGCTCTCGGGACGATAGGAACGAGCAGTACTTC
V: TRBV7-6; D: TRBD2; J: TRBJ2-3; size: .; CDR3: CASSLDEAGVGTDTQYF; DNA: TGTGCCAGCAGCTTAGACGAAGCGGGGGTGGGCACAGATACGCAGTATTTT
V: TRBV2; D: .; J: TRBJ2-2; size: once; CDR3: CASRARQGVNTGELFF; DNA: TGTGCCAGCAGAGCGCGGCAGGGAGTGAACACCGGGGAGCTGTTTTTT
V: TRBV11-1; D: TRBD1; J: TRBJ2-3; size: .; CDR3: CASSLDIDRAFTDTQYF; DNA: TGTGCCAGCAGCTTAGACATAGACAGGGCGTTCACAGATACGCAGTATTTT
V: TRBV28; D: TRBD1; J: TRBJ2-7; size: .; CDR3: CASSRDRGWYEQYF; DNA: TGTGCCAGCAGCCGGGACAGGGGGTGGTACGAGCAGTACTTC
V: TRBV19; D: .; J: TRBJ1-2; size: .; CDR3: CASSITHLRGDGYTF; DNA: TGTGCCAGTAGTATCACCCACTTACGCGGTGATGGCTACACCTTC
V: TRBV4-3; D: .; J: TRBJ2-7; size: .; CDR3: CASSQGFSEEQYF; DNA: TGCGCCAGCAGCCAAGGTTTCTCGGAGGAGCAGTACTTC